This T cell receptor beta chain appears in the sequencing data of a study of shared T cell receptors in the human thymus. The method was immunoSEQ multiplex PCR; TCRdb's version includes in-frame clones alone and lacks a portion of them. The table shows about 660,000 clones, with more than 75% occurring only once. The germline V gene has CDR1 KGHSH and CDR2 LQKENI. This CDR3 is built from 16 residues. J gave up 5 bases and V 3 bases, and 3 bases lay outside the gene matches. These same records also appear under a second study, on human thymus T cells. That study adds: Obtained as resections during corrective heart surgery, the thymus tissue was then studied. An apparent bias in V and J gene usage was seen in thymic and blood repertoires. What related research reported was that thymic repertoires overlapped highly among unrelated individuals.

The material sequenced was thymocytes. The receptor comes from a boy in the first two years of life with a congenital heart defect. The chain employs TRBV18 and TRBJ2-3, with TRBD2 identical over 15 bases. This CDR3 reads CASSPGLAGGEDTQYF. As DNA, the CDR3 is TGTGCCAGCTCACCGGGACTAGCGGGAGGCGAAGATACGCAGTATTTT. The full variable domain, completed using reference TRBV18 and TRBJ2-3, is NAGVMQNPRHLVRRRGQEARLRCSPMKGHSHVYWYRQLPEEGLKFMVYLQKENIIDESGMPKERFSAEFPKEGPSILRIQQVVRGDSAAYFCASSPGLAGGEDTQYFGPGTRLTVL.